This entry lists 21 T cell receptor beta chains sequenced from one sample in a study of metastatic and nonmetastatic thyroid tumors. From the PCR reads, TCRdb re-called clones with MiXCR. The sample holds thousands of clones, approximately 18% seen once. Before thyroid surgery, none of the patients had received any treatment. Sequenced material: adjacent normal tissue. These receptors originate from a male donor with papillary thyroid cancer or a benign thyroid nodule (not recorded which). Some clones in this sample may be carry-over from other donors' samples.

This clone was counted a few times. The chain joins TRBV20-1 to TRBJ1-2; D uncertain. Looked up from germline, CDR1 is DFQATT and CDR2 is SNEGSKA (reference sequence). The ends were cut back, 3 bases at V and 4 bases at J, with 12 bases in the middle. This CDR3 region has 13 residues. The CDR3 DNA is TGCAGTGCTAGGAAGGATCTAGGCTATGGCTACACCTTC. Residues: CSARKDLGYGYTF.

Only a few counts were recorded for this clone. The V gene is TRBV19, the J gene TRBJ2-3, with 10 bases matching TRBD1. CDR1 is LNHDA, CDR2 SQIVND, per germline (reference sequence). The CDR3 runs 15 residues. The junction had 7 bases not matched to a gene; V was cut back by 5 bases and J by 5 bases. CDR3 nucleotide sequence: TGTGCCAGTAGTCTCCGGGACAGGGGCAGAGATACGCAGTATTTT. This encodes CASSLRDRGRDTQYF.

V usage is TRBV7-2 and J usage is TRBJ1-2; no reliable D call. CDR1 is SGHTA and CDR2 is FQGNSA in the germline V gene. Trimming removed 3 bases from V and 4 bases from J, with 9 bases in between. CDR3 size: 13 residues. CDR3 sequence (DNA): TGTGCCAGCAGCTTTTACGGGCTCTATGGCTACACCTTC. Protein: CASSFYGLYGYTF. The whole variable domain, remainder taken from reference TRBV7-2 and TRBJ1-2, is GAGVSQSPSNKVTEKGKDVELRCDPISGHTALYWYRQSLGQGLEFLIYFQGNSAPDKSGLPSDRFSAERTGGSVSTLTIQRTQQEDSAVYLCASSFYGLYGYTFGSGTRLTVV.

By share, this clone ranks as medium-sized (0.01 to 0.1%). The chain uses TRBV9 and TRBJ1-6; weak D call: TRBD1 (5 bases). CDR1 is SGDLS, CDR2 YYNGEE, per germline. Trimming took off 0 bases at V and 6 bases at J, with 10 bases between the two ends. The CDR3 consists of 15 residues. The CDR3 here is CASSVDGGINSPLHF. In DNA form, the CDR3 reads TGTGCCAGCAGCGTAGATGGGGGTATTAATTCACCCCTCCACTTT.

This clone was recorded a few times. One end of the junction varies from germline; a read error may be responsible. In DNA, the CDR3 is TGTGCCGGCAGTTCAGATACCCAGGTAGAGACCCAGTACTTC. Its protein product is CAGSSDTQVETQYF. The chain links TRBV28 to TRBJ2-5; D not certain. CDR3 length: 14 amino acids. Germline assignment: CDR1 MDHEN and CDR2 SYDVKM.

This clone was detected a few times. V is TRBV6-2 or TRBV6-3 and J is TRBJ1-6; D uncertain. V lost 0 bases and J 9 bases, leaving 6 bases between the germline ends. CDR1 MNHEY and CDR2 SVGEGT come from the germline V gene. The CDR3 sequence is 13 residues long. The CDR3 DNA follows: TGTGCCAGCAGTTACTCCAGAAGTTCACCCCTCCACTTT. Protein product: CASSYSRSSPLHF.

The rearrangement joins TRBV28 to TRBJ1-1; D gene ambiguous. Trimming took 5 bases from V and 2 from J, leaving 12 bases between them. The CDR3 is 14 residues long. Germline lookup yields CDR1 MDHEN and CDR2 SYDVKM. CDR3 in DNA: TGTGCCAGCAGTCCCTGGGTCGATAACACTGAAGCTTTCTTT. Amino acids: CASSPWVDNTEAFF.

The chain recombines TRBV2 with TRBJ2-7; 9 bases fit TRBD1. Germline-derived CDR1 and CDR2 are SNHLY and FYNNEI. The CDR3 is 16 amino acids. V gave up 2 bases and J gave up 0 bases; unmatched junction bases: 5. CDR3 nucleotide sequence: TGTGCCAGCAGTGAACGACCACAGGGGGCCTCCTACGAGCAGTACTTC. Translated, it gives CASSERPQGASYEQYF.

This clone was detected only once. The chain combines TRBV5-1 with TRBJ1-2, with D possibly being TRBD1 (5 bases). V dropped 4 bases and J dropped 4 bases, with 14 bases sitting between them. The length of the CDR3 is 14 residues. Germline V lookup: CDR1 SGHRS, CDR2 YFSETQ. CDR3 nucleotides: TGCGCCAGCAGCCTGGGGACCGCACGCTATGGCTACACCTTC. Protein: CASSLGTARYGYTF. Filled out from reference TRBV5-1 and TRBJ1-2, the complete variable domain reads KAGVTQTPRYLIKTRGQQVTLSCSPISGHRSVSWYQQTPGQGLQFLFEYFSETQRNKGNFPGRFSGRQFSNSRSEMNVSTLELGDSALYLCASSLGTARYGYTFGSGTRLTVV.

The chain uses TRBV19 and TRBJ2-7, with D perhaps being TRBD1 or TRBD2 (6 bases each). The germline CDR1 and CDR2 sequences are LNHDA and SQIVND (reference sequence). V was trimmed by 3 bases and J by 2 bases, leaving 14 bases between them. CDR3 length equals 15 residues. CDR3 amino acids: CASSIEGGLAYEQYV. CDR3 DNA: TGTGCCAGTAGTATTGAGGGGGGACTCGCCTACGAGCAGTACGTC.

This clone was seen a handful of times. The chain has TRBV2 and TRBJ2-2; D is perhaps TRBD1 or TRBD2 (5 bases each). The ends were cut back, 6 bases at V and 7 bases at J, with 18 bases in the middle. Germline V gene sequence: CDR1 SNHLY, CDR2 FYNNEI. This CDR3 spans 15 amino acids. This CDR3 reads CASRRQSSDHGELFF. The CDR3 bases are TGTGCCAGCAGGAGACAGAGTAGCGACCACGGGGAGCTGTTTTTT.

This clone is termed medium-sized. CDR3 amino acids: CASSAPGQGARYEQYF. For the CDR3, the DNA is TGTGCCAGCAGTGCACCGGGACAGGGGGCGAGGTACGAGCAGTACTTC. The chain carries TRBV6-1 and TRBJ2-7; 12 bases fit TRBD1. The V gene end was trimmed by 4 bases and the J gene end by 4 bases; junction bases not matched to a gene: 8. This CDR3 is built from 16 residues. Germline loops: CDR1 MNHNS, CDR2 SASEGT.

This sequence joins TRBV24-1 and TRBJ2-3; TRBD2 matches at 7 bases. CDR1 and CDR2 (germline): KGHDR, SFDVKD. V lost 9 bases and J lost 3; bases outside the gene matches: 2. The CDR3 is made up of 12 amino acids. CDR3 loop: CATGLGTDTQYF. The CDR3 DNA reads as TGTGCCACCGGACTAGGAACAGATACGCAGTATTTT.

J is TRBJ2-7 and V is TRBV4-1, with D perhaps matching TRBD2 (6 bases). From germline, CDR1 is MGHRA and CDR2 YSYEKL. Trimming cost V 1 base and J 5 bases, with 18 bases left between them. The CDR3 is 16 residues long. The CDR3 reads CASSQVFREKDHEQYF. The CDR3, as DNA: TGCGCCAGCAGCCAAGTTTTTCGGGAGAAAGACCACGAGCAGTACTTC.

In its sample, this clone ranks as large (0.1 to 1%). The chain combines TRBV29-1 with TRBJ1-1; 7 bases fit TRBD1. Germline trimming cut 0 bases from V and 3 bases from J; bases unmatched to any gene: 10. The length of the CDR3 is 16 residues. Germline CDR1 SQVTM, CDR2 ANQGSEA. CDR3 loop: CSVEDGGQMVHTEAFF. The CDR3 DNA reads TGCAGCGTTGAAGATGGGGGACAGATGGTTCACACTGAAGCTTTCTTT.

The J gene is TRBJ2-7, the V gene TRBV6-5; 7 bases are a match to TRBD1. Germline values: CDR1 MNHEY, CDR2 SVGAGI. The V segment lost 2 bases and the J segment 1 base; nucleotides outside the gene matches: 14. There are 18 residues in the CDR3. The CDR3 spells CASSYKLSSGTASYEQYF. In nucleotides, the CDR3 is TGTGCCAGCAGTTACAAATTATCATCCGGGACAGCATCCTACGAGCAGTACTTC.

The DNA for the CDR3 is TGCGCCAGCAGCTTCGCGGGGTCTTCCTACGAGCAGTACTTC. Its translation is CASSFAGSSYEQYF. The rearrangement joins TRBV5-1 to TRBJ2-7; D may be TRBD2 (6 bases). Trimming removed 2 bases at V and 1 base at J, with 10 bases between. The CDR3 loop spans 14 amino acids. Germline V gives CDR1 SGHRS, CDR2 YFSETQ.

This clone turned up a few times. V is TRBV28 and J is TRBJ1-2, with D tentatively TRBD1 (6 bases). From germline, CDR1 is MDHEN and CDR2 SYDVKM. V was trimmed by 2 bases and J by 6 bases, leaving 10 bases between them. The CDR3 spans 13 residues. The DNA for the CDR3 is TGTGCCAGCAGTTTAGTACAGGGTCATGGCTACACCTTC. Amino acid sequence: CASSLVQGHGYTF.

A note on this clone: The junction and the germline gene differ at one end; a read error may be behind it. The chain carries TRBV6-2 or TRBV6-3 and TRBJ1-6; 8 bases line up with TRBD1. The CDR3 sequence is 14 residues long. Germline CDR1 MNHEY, CDR2 SVGEGT. This CDR3 reads CASSPDRVYSHLHF. The CDR3 DNA reads TGTGCCAGCAGTCCGGACAGGGTGTATTCACACCTCCACTTT.

The chain uses TRBV19 and TRBJ2-1; weak D call: TRBD2 (5 bases). V lost 3 bases and J lost 0, with 9 bases in between. This CDR3 spans 15 amino acids. The germline CDR1 and CDR2 sequences are LNHDA and SQIVND (reference sequence). CDR3 nucleotides: TGTGCCAGTAGTATGGCGGGTCACTCCTACAATGAGCAGTTCTTC. It encodes CASSMAGHSYNEQFF.

This clone has ten or more counts. This chain uses TRBV6-1 with TRBJ2-2, with 7 positions matching TRBD1. The CDR3 has 15 amino acids. Looked up from germline, CDR1 is MNHNS and CDR2 is SASEGT. The V segment lost 8 bases and the J segment 3 bases; nucleotides outside the gene matches: 9. The CDR3 nucleotides are TGTGCCAGCGTTGAGACAGGGTATGACACCGGGGAGCTGTTTTTT. This codes for CASVETGYDTGELFF.